This T cell receptor (beta chain) was identified during a study of blood T cell repertoires in COVID-19. Here immunoSEQ multiplex PCR was the method, and the copy in TCRdb shows in-frame clones only, minus some. The sample lists some 150,000 clones; 84% were seen once. The length of the CDR3 is 16 residues. CDR1 and CDR2 (germline): ENHRY, SYGVKD. Trimming pared 1 base from V and 1 base from J, leaving 12 bases between. Sequenced sample: peripheral blood. The TCR originated in a woman aged 55-69 years with acute or convalescent COVID-19. The chain employs TRBV10-3 and TRBJ2-3; D may be TRBD2 (6 bases). CDR3 sequence reads: CAISEWGEGGTDTQYF. As DNA, the CDR3 is TGTGCCATCAGTGAGTGGGGGGAAGGAGGCACAGATACGCAGTATTTT.